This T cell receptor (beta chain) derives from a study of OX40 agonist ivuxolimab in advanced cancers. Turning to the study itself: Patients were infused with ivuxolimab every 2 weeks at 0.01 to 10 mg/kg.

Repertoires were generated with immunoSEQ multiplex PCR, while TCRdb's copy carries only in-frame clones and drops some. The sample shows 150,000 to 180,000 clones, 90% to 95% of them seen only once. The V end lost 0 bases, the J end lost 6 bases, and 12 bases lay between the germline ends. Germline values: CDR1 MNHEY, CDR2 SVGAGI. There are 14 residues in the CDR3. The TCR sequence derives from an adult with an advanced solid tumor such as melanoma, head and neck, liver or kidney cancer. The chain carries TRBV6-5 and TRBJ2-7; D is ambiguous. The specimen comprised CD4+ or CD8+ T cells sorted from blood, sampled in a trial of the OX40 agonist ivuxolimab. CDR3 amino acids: CASSYSGTLREQYF. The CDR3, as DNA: TGTGCCAGCAGTTACTCGGGCACTCTTCGCGAGCAGTACTTC.